This TCR beta chain was retrieved from a study of technical replicates of blood from a handful of donors. The data were produced by immunoSEQ multiplex PCR, yet TCRdb's version contains in-frame clones alone and is incomplete. The table has around 90,000 clones, 94% seen once; the top ten hold under 0.5%. Germline CDR1 is LNHDA and CDR2 is SQIVND (reference sequence). The V and J ends lost 8 bases and 13 bases, in that order; junction bases with no gene match: 19. This CDR3 has 15 amino acids. The sequenced material came from T cells isolated from PBMCs. V usage is TRBV19 and J usage is TRBJ2-1, with 8 nucleotides matching TRBD2. This sequence was found in a human donor in good health. The CDR3 protein is CASDGGEESPWEQFF. The CDR3 nucleotides read TGTGCCAGTGACGGGGGGGAAGAATCTCCCTGGGAACAGTTCTTC.